This T cell receptor beta chain was found in a study of T cell repertoires in cytomegalovirus infection (dated by TCRdb to 2018 to 2020). About the study as a whole: Because public TCR beta signatures pointed to carriage of CMV infection together with the matching HLA type, the HLA type of each donor mattered for the analysis. What the study reported, not specific to this receptor: The ex vivo response was dominated by HLA-C-restricted CMV-specific TCR beta clonotypes, which also provided the single most frequent clonotype in two of eight donors. Carriers of CMV infection plus the relevant HLA type were discriminated by the cumulative frequency of public TCR beta family members in the study cohort and in an independent roughly 380-donor cohort.

This clonotype was picked up a small number of times. Its antigen is not yet known. Base-call qualities are not available, and no considerably larger clone is one nucleotide away. The V end gives up 0 bases and the J end 4 bases, leaving 4 bases in the junction not matched to a gene. CDR1 and CDR2 were assigned from the germline V gene as SGHDT and YYEEEE. The CDR3 spans 15 residues, from the cysteine through the phenylalanine. Only the CDR3 region is kept as DNA, spanning 45 bases read in frame from base 1. TCRdb lists the instrument as Illumina HiSeq 1500. The public reads were reanalyzed by TCRdb: fastp trimming at Q25, MiXCR alignment, in-frame beta chains only. Identical CDR3 proteins give one entry, which carries the most common genes and DNA. Recorded for this sample are approximately 250,000 distinct CDR3 sequences; approximately 13% of them occurred a single time. Together, the top ten hold 1.5% to 2% of the sample.

Recombination linked TRBV5-6 to TRBJ2-7; a stretch of 10 junction bases matches TRBD2. The TCR comes from a human donor in good health (CMV status not recorded). Some clones in this sample may be carry-over from other donors' samples. Input material: PBMCs. CDR3 sequence: CASSLVPSGGYEQYF. The DNA sequence reads TGTGCCAGCAGCTTGGTGCCTAGCGGGGGATACGAGCAGTACTTC.